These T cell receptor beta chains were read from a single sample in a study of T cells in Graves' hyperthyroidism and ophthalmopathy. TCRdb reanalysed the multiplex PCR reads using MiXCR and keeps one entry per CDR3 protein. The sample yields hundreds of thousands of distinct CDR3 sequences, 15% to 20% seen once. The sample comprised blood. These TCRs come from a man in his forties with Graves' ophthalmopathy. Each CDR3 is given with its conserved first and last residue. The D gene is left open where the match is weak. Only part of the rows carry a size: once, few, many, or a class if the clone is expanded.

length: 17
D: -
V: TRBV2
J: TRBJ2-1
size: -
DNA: TGTGCCAGCAGTGAAATGCGATGGGGGAGGGGGTACAATGAGCAGTTCTTC
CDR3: CASSEMRWGRGYNEQFF

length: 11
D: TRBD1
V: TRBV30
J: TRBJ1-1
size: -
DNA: TGTGCCTGGAGTACAGGGGGTAGTACTTTCTTT
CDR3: CAWSTGGSTFF

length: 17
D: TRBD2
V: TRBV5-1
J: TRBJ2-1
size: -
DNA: TGCGCCAGCAGCTTCCACCTGGCTAGCGGGAGTGTCGATGAGCAGTTCTTC
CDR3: CASSFHLASGSVDEQFF

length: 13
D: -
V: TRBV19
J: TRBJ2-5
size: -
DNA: TGTGCCAGTAACACATGGGAAGAAGAGACCCAGTACTTC
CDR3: CASNTWEEETQYF

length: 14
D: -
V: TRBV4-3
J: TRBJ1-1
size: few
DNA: TGCGCCAGCAGCCAAGATCTATGGGGCACTGAAGCTTTCTTT
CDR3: CASSQDLWGTEAFF

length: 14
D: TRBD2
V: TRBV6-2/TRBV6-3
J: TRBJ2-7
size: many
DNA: TGTGCCAGCAGTTACTCGGGAGGGAGGTACGAGCAGTACTTC
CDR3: CASSYSGGRYEQYF

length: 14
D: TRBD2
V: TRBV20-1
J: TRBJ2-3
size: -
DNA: TGCAGTGCTAGGATTAGCGGGAGGCAAGATACGCAGTATTTT
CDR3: CSARISGRQDTQYF

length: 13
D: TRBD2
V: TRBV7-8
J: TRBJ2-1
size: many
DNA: TGTGCCAGCACCCCCGGGAGCGGGGGGGGGAAGTTCTTC
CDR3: CASTPGSGGGKFF

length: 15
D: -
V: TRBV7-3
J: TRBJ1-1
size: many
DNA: TGTGCCAGCAGCTTAGTTCCGGGGCGAAACACTGAAGCTTTCTTT
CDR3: CASSLVPGRNTEAFF

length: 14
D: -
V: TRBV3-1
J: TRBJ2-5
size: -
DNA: TGTGCCAGCAGCCACCTGGGGGCGGGGGAGACCCAGTACTTC
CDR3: CASSHLGAGETQYF

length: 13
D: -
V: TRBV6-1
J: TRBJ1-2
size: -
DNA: TGTGCCAGTGGCCGGCAGGGTCTCTATGGCTACACCTTC
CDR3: CASGRQGLYGYTF

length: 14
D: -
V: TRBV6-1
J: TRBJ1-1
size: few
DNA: TGTGCCAGCCTTAGGGGCCCAATGAACACTGAAGCTTTCTTT
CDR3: CASLRGPMNTEAFF

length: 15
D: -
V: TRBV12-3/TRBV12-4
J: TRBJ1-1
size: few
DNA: TGTGCCAGCAGTTTATCACAGGGTAATAGTGGGAGAGCTTTCTTT
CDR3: CASSLSQGNSGRAFF

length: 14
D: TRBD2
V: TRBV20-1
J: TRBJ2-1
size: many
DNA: TGCAGCGGACTAGCGGGAGGGTCTTACAATGAGCAGTTCTTC
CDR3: CSGLAGGSYNEQFF

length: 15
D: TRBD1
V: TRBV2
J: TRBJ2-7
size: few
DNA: TGTGCCAGCAGGGGGGTGACAGGGGCACTTTACGAGCAGTACTTC
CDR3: CASRGVTGALYEQYF

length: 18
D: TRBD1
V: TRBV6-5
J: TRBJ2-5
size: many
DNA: TGTGCCAGCAGTTACTGGGGACAGGGTATTCCCCCTCAAGAGACCCAGTACTTC
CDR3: CASSYWGQGIPPQETQYF

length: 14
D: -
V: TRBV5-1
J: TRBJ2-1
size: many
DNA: TGCGCCAGCAGCGGGAGACAGAGAAACAATGAGCAGTTCTTC
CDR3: CASSGRQRNNEQFF

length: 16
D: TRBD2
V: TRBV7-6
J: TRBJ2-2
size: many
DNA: TGTGCCAGCAGCTTAATGGCGGGGGGGCTGTCCGGGGAGCTGTTTTTT
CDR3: CASSLMAGGLSGELFF

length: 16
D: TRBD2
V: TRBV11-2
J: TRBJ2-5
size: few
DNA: TGTGCCAGCGGATACCCCCCTACCGGGACTAGCGGGACCCAGTACTTC
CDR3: CASGYPPTGTSGTQYF

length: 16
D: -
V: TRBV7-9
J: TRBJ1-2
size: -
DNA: TGTGCCAGCAGCACCACTTCCAGGGGTGCTAACTATGGCTACACCTTC
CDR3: CASSTTSRGANYGYTF

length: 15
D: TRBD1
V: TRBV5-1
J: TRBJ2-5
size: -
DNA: TGCGCCAGCAGCTCGCAGACAGGGGATCAAGAGACCCAGTACTTC
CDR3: CASSSQTGDQETQYF

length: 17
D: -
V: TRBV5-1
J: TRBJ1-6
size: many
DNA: TGCGCCAGCAGCTTGGACGCTACTAGCTCCTATAATTCACCCCTCCACTTT
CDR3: CASSLDATSSYNSPLHF

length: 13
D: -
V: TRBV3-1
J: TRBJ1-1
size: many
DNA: TGTGCCAGCAGCCAAGAAAGGGGGGTTAGCGCTTTCTTT
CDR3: CASSQERGVSAFF

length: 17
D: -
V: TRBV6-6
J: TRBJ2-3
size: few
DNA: TGTGCCAGCAGTTACTCTGGTTCGTTTCAGGGCACAGATACGCAGTATTTT
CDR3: CASSYSGSFQGTDTQYF

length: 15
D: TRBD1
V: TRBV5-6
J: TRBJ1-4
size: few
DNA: TGTGCCAGCGAAGAACCGGGACAGGGCGGTGAAAAACTGTTTTTT
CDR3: CASEEPGQGGEKLFF

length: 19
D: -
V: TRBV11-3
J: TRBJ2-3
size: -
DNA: TGTGCCAGCAGCCCTTCTACTCTCGTCGGGGTGGGTAGCACAGATACGCAGTATTTT
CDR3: CASSPSTLVGVGSTDTQYF

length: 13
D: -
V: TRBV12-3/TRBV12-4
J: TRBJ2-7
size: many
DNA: TGTGCCAGCAGTACACCCGACAGCTACGAGCAGTACTTC
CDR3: CASSTPDSYEQYF

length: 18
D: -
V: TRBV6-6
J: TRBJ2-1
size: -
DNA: TGTGCCAGCAGTTACGGCCTCGACACATCAAGCTCCTACAATGAGCAGTTCTTC
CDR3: CASSYGLDTSSSYNEQFF

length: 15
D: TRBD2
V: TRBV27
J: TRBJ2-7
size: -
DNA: TGTGCCAGCAGCCCCGTCGGCGGGAGCTCCTACGAGCAGTACTTC
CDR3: CASSPVGGSSYEQYF

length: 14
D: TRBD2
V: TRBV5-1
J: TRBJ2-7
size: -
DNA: TGCGCCAGCAGCTTTCAGCGGGGCCCCTACGAGCAGTACTTC
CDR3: CASSFQRGPYEQYF

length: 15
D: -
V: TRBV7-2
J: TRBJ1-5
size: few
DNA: TGTGCCAGCAGCTTAGCGGGAAATAGCAATCAGCCCCAGCATTTT
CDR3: CASSLAGNSNQPQHF

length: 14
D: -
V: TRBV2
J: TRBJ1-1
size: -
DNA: TGTGCCAGCAGTGAAGCGATAGGGTTCACTGAAGCTTTCTTT
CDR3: CASSEAIGFTEAFF

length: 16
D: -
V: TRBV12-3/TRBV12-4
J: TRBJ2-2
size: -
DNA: TGTGCCAGCAGTTTCCTGGGGGGGGGCAACACCGGGGAGCTGTTTTTT
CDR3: CASSFLGGGNTGELFF

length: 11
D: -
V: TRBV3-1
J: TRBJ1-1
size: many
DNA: TGTGCCAGCAGCCTTCGACAGGAAGCTTTCTTT
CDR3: CASSLRQEAFF

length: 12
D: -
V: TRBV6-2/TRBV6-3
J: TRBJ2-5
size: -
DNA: TGTGCCAGCAGTTATTATTGGGAGACCCAGTACTTC
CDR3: CASSYYWETQYF

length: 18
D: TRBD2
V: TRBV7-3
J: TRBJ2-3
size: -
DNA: TGTGCCAGCAGCTACTCGGTGCGGGAGAGTGTAGGCACAGATACGCAGTATTTT
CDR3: CASSYSVRESVGTDTQYF

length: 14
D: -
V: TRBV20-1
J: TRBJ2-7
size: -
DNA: TGCAGTGCTAGAGACCTCGAGGGGCGTTACGAGCAGTACTTC
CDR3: CSARDLEGRYEQYF

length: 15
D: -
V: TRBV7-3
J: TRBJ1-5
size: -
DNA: TGTGCCAGCAGCTTTAGTACAGGCCCTAATCAGCCCCAGCATTTT
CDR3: CASSFSTGPNQPQHF

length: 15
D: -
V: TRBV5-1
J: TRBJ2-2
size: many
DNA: TGCGCCAGCAGCCTTAAGTCCTCGAACACCGGGGAGCTGTTTTTT
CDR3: CASSLKSSNTGELFF

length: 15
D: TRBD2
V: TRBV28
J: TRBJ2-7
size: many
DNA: TGTGCCAGCAGTTCTAGCGGGAGGTTCTTTTACGAGCAGTACTTC
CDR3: CASSSSGRFFYEQYF

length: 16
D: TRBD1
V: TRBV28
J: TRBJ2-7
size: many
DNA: TGTGCCAGCAGAACTGGGACAGCAAGTAACTCCTACGAGCAGTACTTC
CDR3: CASRTGTASNSYEQYF

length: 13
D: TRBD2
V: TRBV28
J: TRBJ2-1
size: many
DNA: TGTGCCAGTTCGACGGGGACTACGCATGAGCAGTTCTTC
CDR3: CASSTGTTHEQFF

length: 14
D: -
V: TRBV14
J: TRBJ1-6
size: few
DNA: TGTGCCAGCAGCCAAGAGAGCTCGAATTCACCCCTCCACTTT
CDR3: CASSQESSNSPLHF

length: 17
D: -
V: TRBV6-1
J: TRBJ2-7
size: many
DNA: TGTGCCAGCACTAGGACCTCCGGGCTATGGGGTCCCAGCGAGCAGTACTTC
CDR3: CASTRTSGLWGPSEQYF

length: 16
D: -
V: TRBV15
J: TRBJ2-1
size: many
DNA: TGTGCCACCAGCAGAGCGGGACTTGACGGAGGCAATGAGCAGTTCTTC
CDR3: CATSRAGLDGGNEQFF

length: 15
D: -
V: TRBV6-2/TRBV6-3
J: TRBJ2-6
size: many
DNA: TGTGCCAGCAGAGGCGACAGCTCTGGGGCCAACGTCCTGACTTTC
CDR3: CASRGDSSGANVLTF

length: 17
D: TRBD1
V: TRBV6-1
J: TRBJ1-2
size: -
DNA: TGTGCCAGCAGTGAACTTAAAGGGACAGCACACTTCTATGGCTACACCTTC
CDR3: CASSELKGTAHFYGYTF

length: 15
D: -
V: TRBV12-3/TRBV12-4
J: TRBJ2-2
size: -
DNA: TGTGCCAGCAGTTTAACTATCCTCAACACCGGGGAGCTGTTTTTT
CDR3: CASSLTILNTGELFF

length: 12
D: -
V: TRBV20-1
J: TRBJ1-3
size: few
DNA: TGCAGTGCCGGAGGGGTTGGAAACACCATATATTTT
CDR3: CSAGGVGNTIYF

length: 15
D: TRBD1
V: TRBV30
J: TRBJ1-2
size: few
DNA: TGTGCCTGGAGGACGCAGGGGGCGCTTAGATATGGCTACACCTTC
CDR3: CAWRTQGALRYGYTF

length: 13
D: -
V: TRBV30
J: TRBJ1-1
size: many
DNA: TGTGCCCTAGGGCAAGCCTTAGGCACTGAAGCTTTCTTT
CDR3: CALGQALGTEAFF

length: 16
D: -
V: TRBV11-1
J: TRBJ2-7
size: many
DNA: TGTGCCAGCAGCTTAGTTGGTACAGGGAGCTCCTACGAGCAGTACTTC
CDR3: CASSLVGTGSSYEQYF

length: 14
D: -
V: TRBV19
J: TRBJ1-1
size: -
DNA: TGTGCCAGTAGTATCACAGGAGAGAGCACTGAAGCTTTCTTT
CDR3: CASSITGESTEAFF

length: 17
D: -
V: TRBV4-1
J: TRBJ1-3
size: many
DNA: TGCGCCAGCAGCCAGGAACCCGACAGGTCGCAAGGAAACACCATATATTTT
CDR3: CASSQEPDRSQGNTIYF

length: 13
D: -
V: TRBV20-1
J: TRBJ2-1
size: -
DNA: TGCAGTTCCGGACCAGCGGTGCGGAATGAGCAGTTCTTC
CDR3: CSSGPAVRNEQFF